These T cell receptor beta chains were read from a single sample in a study of T cell repertoires in cytomegalovirus infection. TCRdb redid the calling of the reads with MiXCR, one entry per CDR3 protein. The table records more than 500,000 distinct CDR3 sequences, 16% of them present only once. Sequencing was done on a sample of CD8+ T cells from PBMCs. The source is a human donor in good health (CMV status not recorded). Some clones in this sample may be carry-over from other donors' samples. CDR3s include the opening cysteine and the closing phenylalanine or tryptophan. D genes are given only for firm matches. Size tells how often a clone was seen (once, few, many) or the class of an expanded clone, and some rows leave it out.

clone_size	v_call	d_call	j_call	cdr3_nt	cdr3_aa
many	TRBV7-8	TRBD1	TRBJ1-2	TGTGCCAGCAGCTTGGGGACAGCCCCGATCTATGGCTACACCTTC	CASSLGTAPIYGYTF
once	TRBV4-2	.	TRBJ2-7	TGTGCCAGCAGCTCTTTGACTGGCACTCCGTGGGAGCAGTACTTC	CASSSLTGTPWEQYF
many	TRBV4-1	.	TRBJ1-4	TGCGCCAGCAGCCAAGTAGGTAGATTTGGACCTGCTGTGGCTGGACTGTTTTTT	CASSQVGRFGPAVAGLFF
many	TRBV6-1	TRBD1	TRBJ2-2	TGTGCCAGCAGCGCGGACAGGGGCGGCACCGGGGAGCTGTTTTTT	CASSADRGGTGELFF
few	TRBV5-4	.	TRBJ2-1	TGTGCCAGCAGCTACGGTTCTGAGCAGTTCTTC	CASSYGSEQFF
many	TRBV12-3/TRBV12-4	TRBD1	TRBJ1-6	TGTGCCAGCAGTTGGGTAGCGACAGGGGGTACTCTTCATTCACCCCTCCACTTT	CASSWVATGGTLHSPLHF
.	TRBV6-5	TRBD2	TRBJ2-1	TGTGCCAGCAGTTACAGTGAGCGGGGGGGCCCTACCGACAATGAGCAGTTCTTC	CASSYSERGGPTDNEQFF
once	TRBV20-1	TRBD2	TRBJ2-1	TGCAGTGCTATACCACTAGCGGGAGGGAACAATGAGCAGTTCTTC	CSAIPLAGGNNEQFF
.	TRBV5-6	TRBD2	TRBJ2-1	TGTGCCAGCAGCTTACGGGGGGGAAAACGCAATGAGCAGTTCTTC	CASSLRGGKRNEQFF
few	TRBV5-5	.	TRBJ2-7	TGTGCCAGCAGCCCGGTATTGGGAGCGACCTACGAGCAGTACTTC	CASSPVLGATYEQYF
few	TRBV9	.	TRBJ2-1	TGTGCCAGCAGCGTAGCGATGAATGAGCAGTTCTTC	CASSVAMNEQFF
.	TRBV24-1	TRBD1	TRBJ2-1	TGTGCCACCAGTGACCGCGCCCGGGACAGAGATTACAATGAGCAGTTCTTC	CATSDRARDRDYNEQFF
.	TRBV6-6	.	TRBJ2-1	TGTGCCAGCAGTTGGGGATCTTGGGGAGGCTTCTTC	CASSWGSWGGFF
many	TRBV9	TRBD1	TRBJ2-3	TGTGCCAGCAGCGTACGGACAGGGGAGGCAGATACGCAGTATTTT	CASSVRTGEADTQYF
.	TRBV11-2	.	TRBJ2-3	TGTGCCAGCAGCTTTGTGGTAAGGCCAAAGATTACCAGCACAGATACGCAGTATTTT	CASSFVVRPKITSTDTQYF
.	TRBV12-3/TRBV12-4	TRBD1	TRBJ1-4	TGTGCCAGCAGAGAGACAGGGGCAAATGAAAAACTGTTTTTT	CASRETGANEKLFF
many	TRBV20-1	TRBD1	TRBJ2-2	TGCAGTGCTGGGCTGACAGGGTCCGGGGAGCTGTTTTTT	CSAGLTGSGELFF
.	TRBV5-4	.	TRBJ1-2	TGTGCCAGCAGTCCTCGGGGAGGGGCGGATGGCTACACCTTC	CASSPRGGADGYTF
.	TRBV27	.	TRBJ2-3	TGTGCCAGCAGTCCCGACGGGGATAGCACAGATACGCAGTATTTT	CASSPDGDSTDTQYF
few	TRBV24-1	.	TRBJ2-1	TGTGCCACCAGAAAACAGGGAGAGAATGAGCAGTTCTTC	CATRKQGENEQFF
.	TRBV7-9	.	TRBJ2-5	TGTGCCAGCAGCGGGGGCGCAAACCAAGAGACCCAGTACTTC	CASSGGANQETQYF
many	TRBV10-3	TRBD1	TRBJ1-6	TGTGCCATCAGTGAGACAGGGGGCTATAATTCACCCCTCCACTTT	CAISETGGYNSPLHF
many	TRBV2	.	TRBJ2-5	TGTGCCAGCAGTGAACGGGGGACCCAGTACTTC	CASSERGTQYF
many	TRBV7-9	.	TRBJ2-1	TGTGCCTGGCGAGTTTTAGGGACCAATGAGCAGTTCTTC	CAWRVLGTNEQFF
.	TRBV12-3/TRBV12-4	.	TRBJ2-1	TGTGCCAGCAGCAAACCGGCTATAAACTCCTACAATGAGCAGTTCTTC	CASSKPAINSYNEQFF
many	TRBV28	.	TRBJ2-5	TGTGCCAGCAGTCCACCTACAAGAAAAGAGACCCAGTACTTC	CASSPPTRKETQYF
few	TRBV20-1	.	TRBJ1-5	TGCAGTGCTAGAGTTGTGGGGCAGTATAATCAGCCCCAGCATTTT	CSARVVGQYNQPQHF
.	TRBV12-3/TRBV12-4	TRBD1	TRBJ1-5	TGTGCCAGCAGCCCCGACAGGGGGCGCGATCAGCCCCAGCATTTT	CASSPDRGRDQPQHF
few	TRBV5-1	.	TRBJ2-7	TGCGCCAGCAGCTTGGCCCTGGGTCCCCCCTCCTACGAGCAGTACTTC	CASSLALGPPSYEQYF
many	TRBV7-2	.	TRBJ1-6	TGTGCCAGCAGCCTATCACGACAGCCCTATAATTCACCCCTCCACTTT	CASSLSRQPYNSPLHF
.	TRBV6-6	.	TRBJ2-7	TGTGCCAGCAGTTACAGGGACAACGAGCAGTACTTC	CASSYRDNEQYF
many	TRBV7-6	TRBD2	TRBJ2-5	TGTGCCAGCAGCTCCAAATCCGGGACTAGCGGGAGGGGAAGAGAGACCCAGTACTTC	CASSSKSGTSGRGRETQYF
.	TRBV20-1	.	TRBJ1-5	TGCAGTGCTCGGAGGGGAGCGGTGGAACAGCCCCAGCATTTT	CSARRGAVEQPQHF
.	TRBV15	.	TRBJ1-1	TGTGCCACCAGCAGAGATTCCGTGAACACTGAAGCTTTCTTT	CATSRDSVNTEAFF
few	TRBV2	TRBD1	TRBJ1-6	TGTGCCAGCAGCTCGACAGGGGGCCCCTCACCCCTCCACTTT	CASSSTGGPSPLHF
few	TRBV10-3	.	TRBJ2-2	TGTGCCATCAGTGAGTCTCGGGAGACCGGGGAGCTGTTTTTT	CAISESRETGELFF
.	TRBV6-6	.	TRBJ1-1	TGTGCCAGCAGTTACTCGATCCAGGGAGGCCTGAACACTGAAGCTTTCTTT	CASSYSIQGGLNTEAFF
.	TRBV5-1	TRBD1	TRBJ1-2	TGCGCCAGCACCCTACCGGGACAGGGAGAATATGGCTACACCTTC	CASTLPGQGEYGYTF
many	TRBV6-5	.	TRBJ1-1	TGTGCCAGCAGTTACACCCGGAAAAACACTGAAGCTTTCTTT	CASSYTRKNTEAFF
many	TRBV7-9	.	TRBJ2-7	TGTGCCAGCAGCTTAGCGCTTGTGGGGCTAACTCTCTACGAGCAGTACTTC	CASSLALVGLTLYEQYF
few	TRBV3-1	TRBD2	TRBJ2-7	TGTGCCAGCAGCCAAAAAGTAAGCGGGATCTACGAGCAGTACTTC	CASSQKVSGIYEQYF
few	TRBV2	.	TRBJ1-1	TGTGCCAGCAGGGGCTATACTGAAGCTTTCTTT	CASRGYTEAFF
.	TRBV4-1	.	TRBJ2-3	TGCGCCAGCAGCCAACATCGGTCCACAGATACGCAGTATTTT	CASSQHRSTDTQYF
many	TRBV12-3/TRBV12-4	.	TRBJ1-2	TGTGCCAGCAGTCCAAGGACGGGCGCTAACTATGGCTACACCTTC	CASSPRTGANYGYTF
many	TRBV6-5	TRBD1	TRBJ2-1	TGTGCCAGCAGTTACGCCCGACAGGGGGCTTACAATGAGCAGTTCTTC	CASSYARQGAYNEQFF
.	TRBV5-6	.	TRBJ2-7	TGTGCCAGCAGCTTGGACAGGAGAGCCTACGAGCAGTACTTC	CASSLDRRAYEQYF
many	TRBV5-5	.	TRBJ1-1	TGTGCCAGCAGCTCCCCGGGACGACTGAACACTGAAGCTTTCTTT	CASSSPGRLNTEAFF
many	TRBV6-5	TRBD2	TRBJ2-2	TGTGCCAGCAGTTACGGGCTAGCGGGAGTGCCCGGGGAGCTGTTTTTT	CASSYGLAGVPGELFF
many	TRBV6-4	.	TRBJ2-5	TGTGCCAGCAGTGACTCTGGAATTTACGGCAGGCAAGAGACCCAGTACTTC	CASSDSGIYGRQETQYF
many	TRBV28	.	TRBJ1-5	TGTGCCAGCAGTCCGACGGGGAGGGGAAATCAGCCCCAGCATTTT	CASSPTGRGNQPQHF
many	TRBV12-3/TRBV12-4	TRBD1	TRBJ2-7	TGTGCCAGCAGTTTAAGGCCAGGGGGCCACGAGCAGTACTTC	CASSLRPGGHEQYF
few	TRBV7-9	TRBD1	TRBJ1-2	TGTGCCAGCAGCTTAGGGACAGGGGTGATCGGCTATGGCTACACCTTC	CASSLGTGVIGYGYTF
.	TRBV25-1	.	TRBJ1-6	TGTGCCAGCAGTGACAGGGAAAGGAGTTCACCCCTCCACTTT	CASSDRERSSPLHF
.	TRBV27	TRBD1	TRBJ1-3	TGTGCCAGCAGTTCTTCACAGGGGGCTACTGGAAACACCATATATTTT	CASSSSQGATGNTIYF
few	TRBV20-1	TRBD1	TRBJ1-5	TGCAGTGCTAGAGACCCGGGACAGGGAGGGGGTCAGCCCCAGCATTTT	CSARDPGQGGGQPQHF